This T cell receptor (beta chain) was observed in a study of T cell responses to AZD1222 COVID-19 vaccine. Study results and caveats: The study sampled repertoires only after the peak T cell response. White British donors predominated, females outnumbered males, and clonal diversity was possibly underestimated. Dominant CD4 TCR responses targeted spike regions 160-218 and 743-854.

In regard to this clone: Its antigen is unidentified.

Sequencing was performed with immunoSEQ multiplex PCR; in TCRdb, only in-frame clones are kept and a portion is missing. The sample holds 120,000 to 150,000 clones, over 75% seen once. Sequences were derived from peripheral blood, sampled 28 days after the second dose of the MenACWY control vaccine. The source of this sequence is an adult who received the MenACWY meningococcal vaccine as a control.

The CDR3 here is CASSQTSGHSYEQYF. CDR3 nucleotides: TGCGCCAGCAGCCAAACTAGCGGCCACTCCTACGAGCAGTACTTC. The gene calls are TRBV4-3 and TRBJ2-7, with TRBD2 identical over 8 bases. CDR1 is LGHNA, CDR2 YSLEER, per germline. The CDR3 covers 15 residues. V dropped 2 bases and J dropped 0; count of bases not matched to a gene: 3.